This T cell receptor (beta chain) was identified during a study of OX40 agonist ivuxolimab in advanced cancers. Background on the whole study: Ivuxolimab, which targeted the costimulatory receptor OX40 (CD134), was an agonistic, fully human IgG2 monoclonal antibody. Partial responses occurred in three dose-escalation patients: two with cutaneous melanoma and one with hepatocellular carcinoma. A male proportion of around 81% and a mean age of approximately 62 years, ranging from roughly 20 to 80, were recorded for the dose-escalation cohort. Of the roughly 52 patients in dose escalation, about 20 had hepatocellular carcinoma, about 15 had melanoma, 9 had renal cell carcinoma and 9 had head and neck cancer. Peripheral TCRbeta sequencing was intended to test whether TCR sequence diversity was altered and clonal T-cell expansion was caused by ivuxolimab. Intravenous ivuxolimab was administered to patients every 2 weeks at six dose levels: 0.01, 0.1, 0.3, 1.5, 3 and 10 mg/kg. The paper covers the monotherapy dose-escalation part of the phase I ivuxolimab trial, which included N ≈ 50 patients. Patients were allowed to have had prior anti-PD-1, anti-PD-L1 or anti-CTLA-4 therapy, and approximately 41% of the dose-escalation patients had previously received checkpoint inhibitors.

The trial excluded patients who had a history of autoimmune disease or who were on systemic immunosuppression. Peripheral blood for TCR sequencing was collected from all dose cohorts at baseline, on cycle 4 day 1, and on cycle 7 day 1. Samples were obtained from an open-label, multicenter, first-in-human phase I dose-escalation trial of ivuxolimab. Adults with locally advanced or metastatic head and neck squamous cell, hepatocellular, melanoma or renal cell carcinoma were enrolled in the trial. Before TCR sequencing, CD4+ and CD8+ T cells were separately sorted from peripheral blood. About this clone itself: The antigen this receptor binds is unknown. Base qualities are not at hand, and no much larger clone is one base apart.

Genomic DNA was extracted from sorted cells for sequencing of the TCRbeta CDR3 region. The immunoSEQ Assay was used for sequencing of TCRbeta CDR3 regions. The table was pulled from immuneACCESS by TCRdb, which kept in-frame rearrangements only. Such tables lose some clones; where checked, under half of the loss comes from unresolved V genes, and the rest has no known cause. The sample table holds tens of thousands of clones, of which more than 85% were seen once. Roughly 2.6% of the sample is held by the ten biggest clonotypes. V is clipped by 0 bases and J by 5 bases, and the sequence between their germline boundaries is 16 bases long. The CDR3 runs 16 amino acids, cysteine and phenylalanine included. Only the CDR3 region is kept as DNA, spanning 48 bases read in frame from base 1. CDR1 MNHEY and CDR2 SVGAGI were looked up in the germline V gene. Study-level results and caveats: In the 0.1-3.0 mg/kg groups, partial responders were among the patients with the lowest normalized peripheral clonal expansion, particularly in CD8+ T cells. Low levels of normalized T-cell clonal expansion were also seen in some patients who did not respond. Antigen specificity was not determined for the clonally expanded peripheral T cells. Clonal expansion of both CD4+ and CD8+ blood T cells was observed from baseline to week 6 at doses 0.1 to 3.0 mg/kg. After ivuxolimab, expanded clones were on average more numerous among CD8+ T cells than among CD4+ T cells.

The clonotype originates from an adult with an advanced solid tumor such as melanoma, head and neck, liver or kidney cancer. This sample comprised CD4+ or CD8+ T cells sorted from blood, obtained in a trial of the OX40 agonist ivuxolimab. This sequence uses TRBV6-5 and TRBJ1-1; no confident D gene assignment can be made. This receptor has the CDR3 CASSYSAATIRTEAFF. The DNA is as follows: TGTGCCAGCAGTTACTCCGCAGCCACCATTCGAACTGAAGCTTTCTTT.